This T cell receptor beta chain was identified during a study of neurological immune-mediated disorders. General study results and limits: The absence of any CDR3 amino acid sequence shared by expanded clones across subjects suggests that repertoires were private in all groups.

The team produced cDNA through 5'RACE using 10-nucleotide random UMIs. Per sequencing run, 15-18 subjects together gave over 180 million TCR-beta sequences. TCRdb fed the 5' RACE reads into MiXCR, producing one record per CDR3 protein. The table includes tens of thousands of distinct CDR3 sequences, about 9.4% detected once. Worth noting for this clonotype: As yet, its antigen is unknown.

Unsorted libraries were prepared from 2 million PBMCs that had been stored at -80 C. Germline CDR1 is SQVTM and CDR2 is ANQGSEA. The ends lost 3 bases at V and 11 bases at J; junction bases unmatched: 8. CDR3 length equals 13 residues. This sequence originates from a man in his forties in good health. Sequencing was performed on PBMCs. The chain links TRBV29-1 to TRBJ1-4; the match to TRBD1 covers 8 bases. DNA of the CDR3: TGCAGCGTTGACACAGGGGGATCGGGCAAACTGTTTTTT. It translates to CSVDTGGSGKLFF.